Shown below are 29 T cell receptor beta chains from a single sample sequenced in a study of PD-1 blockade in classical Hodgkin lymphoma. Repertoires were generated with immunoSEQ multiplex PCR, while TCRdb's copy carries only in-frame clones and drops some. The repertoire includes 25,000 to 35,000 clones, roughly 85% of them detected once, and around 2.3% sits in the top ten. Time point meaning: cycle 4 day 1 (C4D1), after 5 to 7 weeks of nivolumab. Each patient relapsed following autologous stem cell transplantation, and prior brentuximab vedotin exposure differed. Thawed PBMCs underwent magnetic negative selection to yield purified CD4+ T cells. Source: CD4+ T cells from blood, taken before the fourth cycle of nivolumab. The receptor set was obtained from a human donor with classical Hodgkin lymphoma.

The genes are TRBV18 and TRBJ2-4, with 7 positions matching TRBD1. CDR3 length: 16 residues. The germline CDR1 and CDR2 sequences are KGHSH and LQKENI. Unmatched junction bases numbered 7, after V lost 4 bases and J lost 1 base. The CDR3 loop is CASSHRGTAAKNIQYF. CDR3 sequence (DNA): TGTGCCAGCTCACACAGGGGAACAGCGGCCAAAAACATTCAGTACTTC.

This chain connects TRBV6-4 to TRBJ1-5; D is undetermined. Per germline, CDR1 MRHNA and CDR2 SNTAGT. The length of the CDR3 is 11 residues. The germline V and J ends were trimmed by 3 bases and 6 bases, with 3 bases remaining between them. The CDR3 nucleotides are TGTGCCAGCAGTGAAAGTCAGCCCCAGCATTTT. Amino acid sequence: CASSESQPQHF.

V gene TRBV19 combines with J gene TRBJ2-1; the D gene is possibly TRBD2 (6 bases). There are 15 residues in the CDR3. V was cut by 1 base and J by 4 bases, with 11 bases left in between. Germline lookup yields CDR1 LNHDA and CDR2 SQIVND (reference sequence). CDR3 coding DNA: TGTGCCAGTAGTATAGGGGGGACTTCTTACAATGAGCAGTTCTTC. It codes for CASSIGGTSYNEQFF.

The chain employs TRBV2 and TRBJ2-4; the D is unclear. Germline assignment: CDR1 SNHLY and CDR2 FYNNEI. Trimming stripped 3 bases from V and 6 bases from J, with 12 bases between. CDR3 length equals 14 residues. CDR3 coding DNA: TGTGCCAGCAGTGAGGCAAGCCCCTTAAACATTCAGTACTTC. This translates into CASSEASPLNIQYF.

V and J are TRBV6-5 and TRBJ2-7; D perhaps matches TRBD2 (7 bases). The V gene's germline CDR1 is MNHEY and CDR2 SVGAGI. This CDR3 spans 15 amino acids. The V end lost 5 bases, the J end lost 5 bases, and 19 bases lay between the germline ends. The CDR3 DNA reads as TGTGCCAGCAGTCCACCGGGGGGCAGGGTGAACGAGCAGTACTTC. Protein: CASSPPGGRVNEQYF.

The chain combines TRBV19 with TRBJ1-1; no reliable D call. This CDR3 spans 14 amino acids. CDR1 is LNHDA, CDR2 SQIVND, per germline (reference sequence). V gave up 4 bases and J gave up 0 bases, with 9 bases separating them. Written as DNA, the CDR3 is TGTGCCAGTAGTACGCGGACGGTGAACACTGAAGCTTTCTTT. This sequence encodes CASSTRTVNTEAFF.

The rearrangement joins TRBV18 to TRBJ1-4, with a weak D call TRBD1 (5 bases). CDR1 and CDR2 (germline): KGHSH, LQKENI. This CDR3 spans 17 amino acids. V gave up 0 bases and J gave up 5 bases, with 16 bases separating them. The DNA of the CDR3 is TGTGCCAGCTCACCACCAAGAGGGGACGGGCCAAATGAAAAACTGTTTTTT. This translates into CASSPPRGDGPNEKLFF.

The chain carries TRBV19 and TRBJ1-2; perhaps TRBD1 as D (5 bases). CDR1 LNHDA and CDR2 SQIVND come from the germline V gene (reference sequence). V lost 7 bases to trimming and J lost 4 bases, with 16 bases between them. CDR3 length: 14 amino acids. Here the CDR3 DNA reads TGTGCCAGTATTCCGGACATTACCAGCTATGGCTACACCTTC. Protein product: CASIPDITSYGYTF.

CDR3 region: CASSLAVGGSSYEQYF. As DNA, the CDR3 is TGTGCCAGCAGCTTGGCCGTAGGCGGGTCCTCCTACGAGCAGTACTTC. The chain combines TRBV5-4 with TRBJ2-7; tentatively, D is TRBD2 (5 bases). Trimming cost V 0 bases and J 0 bases, with 13 bases left between them. Germline V CDR1 and CDR2: SGHNT, YYREEE (reference sequence). This CDR3 contains 16 residues.

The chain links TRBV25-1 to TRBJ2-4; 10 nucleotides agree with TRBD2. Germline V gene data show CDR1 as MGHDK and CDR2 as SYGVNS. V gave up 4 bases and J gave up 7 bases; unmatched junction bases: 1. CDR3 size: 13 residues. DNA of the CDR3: TGTGCCAGCAGTGTAGCGGGAGGCAACATTCAGTACTTC. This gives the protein CASSVAGGNIQYF.

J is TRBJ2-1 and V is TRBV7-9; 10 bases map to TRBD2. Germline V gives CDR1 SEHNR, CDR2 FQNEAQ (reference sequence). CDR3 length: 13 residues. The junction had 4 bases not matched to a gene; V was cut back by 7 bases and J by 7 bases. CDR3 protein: CASNLAGANEQFF. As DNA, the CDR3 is TGTGCCAGCAACCTAGCGGGAGCAAATGAGCAGTTCTTC.

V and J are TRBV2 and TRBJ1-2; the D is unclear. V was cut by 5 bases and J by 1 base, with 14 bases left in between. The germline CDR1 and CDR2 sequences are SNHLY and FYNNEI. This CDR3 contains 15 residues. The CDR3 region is CASSPFERDNYGYTF. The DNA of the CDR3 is TGTGCCAGCAGTCCCTTCGAAAGGGATAACTATGGCTACACCTTC.

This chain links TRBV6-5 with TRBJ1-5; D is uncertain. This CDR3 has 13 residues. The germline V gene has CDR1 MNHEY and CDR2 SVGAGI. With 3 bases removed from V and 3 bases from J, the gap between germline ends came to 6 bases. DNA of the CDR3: TGTGCCAGCAGTTATGGCCCCAATCAGCCCCAGCATTTT. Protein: CASSYGPNQPQHF.

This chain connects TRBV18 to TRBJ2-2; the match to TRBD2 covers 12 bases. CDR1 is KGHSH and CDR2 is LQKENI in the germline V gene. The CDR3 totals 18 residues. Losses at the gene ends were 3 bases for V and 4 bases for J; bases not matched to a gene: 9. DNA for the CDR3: TGTGCCAGCTCACCCGCCCTGACTAGCGGGAGAGGCACCGGGGAGCTGTTTTTT. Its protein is CASSPALTSGRGTGELFF.

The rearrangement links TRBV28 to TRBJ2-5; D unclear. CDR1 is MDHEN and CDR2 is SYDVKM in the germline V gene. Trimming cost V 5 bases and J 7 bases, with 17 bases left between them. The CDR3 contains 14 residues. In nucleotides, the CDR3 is TGTGCCAGCAGTGGCCCAACCAGGACGGGGACCCAGTACTTC. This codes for CASSGPTRTGTQYF.

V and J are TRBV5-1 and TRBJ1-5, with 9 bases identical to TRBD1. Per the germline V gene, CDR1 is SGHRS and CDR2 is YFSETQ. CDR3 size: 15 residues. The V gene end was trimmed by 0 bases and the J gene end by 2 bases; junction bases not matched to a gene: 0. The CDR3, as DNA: TGCGCCAGCAGCTTGGGGACAGGGGGCAATCAGCCCCAGCATTTT. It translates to CASSLGTGGNQPQHF. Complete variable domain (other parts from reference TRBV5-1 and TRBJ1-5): KAGVTQTPRYLIKTRGQQVTLSCSPISGHRSVSWYQQTPGQGLQFLFEYFSETQRNKGNFPGRFSGRQFSNSRSEMNVSTLELGDSALYLCASSLGTGGNQPQHFGDGTRLSIL.

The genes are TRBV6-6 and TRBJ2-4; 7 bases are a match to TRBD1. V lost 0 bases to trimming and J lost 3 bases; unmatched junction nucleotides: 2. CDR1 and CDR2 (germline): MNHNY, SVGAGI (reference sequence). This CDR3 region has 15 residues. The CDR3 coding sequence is TGTGCCAGCAGTTACTCTTCAGGGGGCAAAAACATTCAGTACTTC. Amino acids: CASSYSSGGKNIQYF.

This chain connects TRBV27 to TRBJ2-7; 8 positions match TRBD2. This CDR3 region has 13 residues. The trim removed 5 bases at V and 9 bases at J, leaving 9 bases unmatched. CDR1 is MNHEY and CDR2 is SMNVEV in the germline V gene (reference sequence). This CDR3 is CASSPRGGRVQYF. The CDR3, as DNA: TGTGCCAGCAGTCCTCGGGGGGGGCGAGTGCAGTACTTC.

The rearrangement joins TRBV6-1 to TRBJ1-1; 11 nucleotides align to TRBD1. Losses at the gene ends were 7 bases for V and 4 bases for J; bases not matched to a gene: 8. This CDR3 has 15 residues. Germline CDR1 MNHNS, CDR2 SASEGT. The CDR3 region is CASILGGTGGTEAFF. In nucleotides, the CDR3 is TGTGCCAGCATCCTAGGTGGGACAGGGGGCACTGAAGCTTTCTTT.

DNA for the CDR3: TGTGCCAGCAGCCTGGAGGACAGGGCTAATCAGCCCCAGCATTTT. It is translated as CASSLEDRANQPQHF. The V gene is TRBV7-2, the J gene TRBJ1-5, with 8 bases lining up with TRBD1. The CDR3 covers 15 residues. Germline lookup yields CDR1 SGHTA and CDR2 FQGNSA. With V trimmed by 5 bases and J by 4 bases, 7 bases remained unmatched.

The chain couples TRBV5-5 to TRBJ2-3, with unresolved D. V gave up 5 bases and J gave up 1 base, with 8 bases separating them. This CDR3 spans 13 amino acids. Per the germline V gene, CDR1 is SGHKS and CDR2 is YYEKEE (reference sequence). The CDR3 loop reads CASRPTGTDTQYF. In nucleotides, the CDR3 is TGTGCCAGCAGACCAACGGGCACAGATACGCAGTATTTT. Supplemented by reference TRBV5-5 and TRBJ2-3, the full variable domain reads DAGVTQSPTHLIKTRGQQVTLRCSPISGHKSVSWYQQVLGQGPQFIFQYYEKEERGRGNFPDRFSARQFPNYSSELNVNALLLGDSALYLCASRPTGTDTQYFGPGTRLTVL.

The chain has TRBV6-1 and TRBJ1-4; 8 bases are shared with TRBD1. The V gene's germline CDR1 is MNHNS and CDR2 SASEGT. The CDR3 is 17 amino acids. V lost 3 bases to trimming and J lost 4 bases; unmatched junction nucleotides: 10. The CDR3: CASSDRQGARGNEKLFF. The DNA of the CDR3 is TGTGCCAGCAGTGATCGGCAGGGGGCGCGTGGTAATGAAAAACTGTTTTTT.

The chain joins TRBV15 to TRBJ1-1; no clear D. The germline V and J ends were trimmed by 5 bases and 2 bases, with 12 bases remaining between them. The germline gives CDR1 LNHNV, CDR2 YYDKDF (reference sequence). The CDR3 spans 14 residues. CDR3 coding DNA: TGTGCCACCAGCCGAGGGTCCGGAAACACTGAAGCTTTCTTT. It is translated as CATSRGSGNTEAFF.

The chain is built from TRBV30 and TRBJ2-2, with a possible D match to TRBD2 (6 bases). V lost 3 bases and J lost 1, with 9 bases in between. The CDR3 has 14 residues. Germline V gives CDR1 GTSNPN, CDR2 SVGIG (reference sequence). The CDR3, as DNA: TGTGCCTGGAGGGAGGGGATGAACACCGGGGAGCTGTTTTTT. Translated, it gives CAWREGMNTGELFF.

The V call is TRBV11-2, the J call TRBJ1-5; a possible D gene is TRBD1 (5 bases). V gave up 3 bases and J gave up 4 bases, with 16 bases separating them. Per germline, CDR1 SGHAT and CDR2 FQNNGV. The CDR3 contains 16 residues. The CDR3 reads CASSFEQEWGNQPQHF. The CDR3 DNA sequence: TGTGCCAGCAGCTTCGAACAGGAATGGGGTAATCAGCCCCAGCATTTT.

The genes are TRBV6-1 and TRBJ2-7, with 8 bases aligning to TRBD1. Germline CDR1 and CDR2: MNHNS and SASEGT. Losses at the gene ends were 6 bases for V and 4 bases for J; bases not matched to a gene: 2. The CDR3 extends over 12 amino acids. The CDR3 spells CASSGQGYEQYF. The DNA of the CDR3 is TGTGCCAGCAGCGGACAGGGTTACGAGCAGTACTTC.

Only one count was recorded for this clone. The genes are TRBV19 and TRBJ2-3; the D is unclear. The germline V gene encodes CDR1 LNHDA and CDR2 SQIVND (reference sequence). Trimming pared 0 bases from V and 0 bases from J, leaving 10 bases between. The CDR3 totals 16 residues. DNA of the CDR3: TGTGCCAGTAGTATAGATCTCGGCCGGAGCACAGATACGCAGTATTTT. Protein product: CASSIDLGRSTDTQYF.

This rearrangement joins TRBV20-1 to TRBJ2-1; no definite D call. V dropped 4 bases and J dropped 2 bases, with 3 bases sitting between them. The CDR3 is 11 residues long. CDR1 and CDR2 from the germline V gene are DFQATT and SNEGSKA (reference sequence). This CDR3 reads CSAITYNEQFF. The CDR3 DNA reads TGCAGTGCTATAACCTACAATGAGCAGTTCTTC.

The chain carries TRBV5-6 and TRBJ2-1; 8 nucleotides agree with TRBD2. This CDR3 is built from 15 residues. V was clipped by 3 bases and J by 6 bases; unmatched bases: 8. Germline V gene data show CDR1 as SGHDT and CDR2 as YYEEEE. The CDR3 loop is CASSSGLVVVNEQFF. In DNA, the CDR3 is TGTGCCAGCAGCTCGGGACTAGTGGTAGTCAATGAGCAGTTCTTC.